This T cell receptor beta chain was sequenced in a study of cytotoxic CD8 clonotypes in ibrutinib-treated CLL. Overall study context: Samples had a mean of roughly 250,000 productive templates and 85,000 to 100,000 productive rearrangements. Study findings and constraints: Clonality increased with ibrutinib response but returned toward baseline at progression.

Concerning this clone itself: The antigen remains unidentified.

The germline V gene has CDR1 SGHAT and CDR2 FQNNGV. The V gene lost 4 bases and the J gene lost 2 bases, with 8 bases spanning the gap. The CDR3 contains 14 residues. TCRdb's copy holds only in-frame clones and misses some; the assay was immunoSEQ multiplex PCR. The sample lists fewer than 150,000 clones, 84% occurring once. This clonotype was obtained from a human donor with chronic lymphocytic leukemia. This chain links TRBV11-2 with TRBJ1-4; D is uncertain. Sequencing was performed on PBMCs, taken after 24 months of ibrutinib treatment. The CDR3 DNA reads as TGTGCCAGCAGCTCCGACGGGACTAATGAAAAACTGTTTTTT. Encoded protein: CASSSDGTNEKLFF.